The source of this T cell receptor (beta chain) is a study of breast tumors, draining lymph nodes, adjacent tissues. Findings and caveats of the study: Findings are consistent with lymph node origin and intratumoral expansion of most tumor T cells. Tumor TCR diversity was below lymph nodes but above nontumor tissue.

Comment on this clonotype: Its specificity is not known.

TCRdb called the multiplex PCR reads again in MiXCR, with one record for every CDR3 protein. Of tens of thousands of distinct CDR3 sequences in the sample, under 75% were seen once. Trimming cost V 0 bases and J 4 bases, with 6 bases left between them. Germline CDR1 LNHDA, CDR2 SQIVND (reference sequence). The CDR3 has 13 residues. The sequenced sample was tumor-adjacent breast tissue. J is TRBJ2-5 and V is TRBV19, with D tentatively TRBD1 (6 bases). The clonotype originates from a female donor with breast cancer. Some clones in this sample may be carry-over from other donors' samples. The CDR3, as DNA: TGTGCCAGTAGTATAGACAGGGGAGAGACCCAGTACTTC. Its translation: CASSIDRGETQYF.